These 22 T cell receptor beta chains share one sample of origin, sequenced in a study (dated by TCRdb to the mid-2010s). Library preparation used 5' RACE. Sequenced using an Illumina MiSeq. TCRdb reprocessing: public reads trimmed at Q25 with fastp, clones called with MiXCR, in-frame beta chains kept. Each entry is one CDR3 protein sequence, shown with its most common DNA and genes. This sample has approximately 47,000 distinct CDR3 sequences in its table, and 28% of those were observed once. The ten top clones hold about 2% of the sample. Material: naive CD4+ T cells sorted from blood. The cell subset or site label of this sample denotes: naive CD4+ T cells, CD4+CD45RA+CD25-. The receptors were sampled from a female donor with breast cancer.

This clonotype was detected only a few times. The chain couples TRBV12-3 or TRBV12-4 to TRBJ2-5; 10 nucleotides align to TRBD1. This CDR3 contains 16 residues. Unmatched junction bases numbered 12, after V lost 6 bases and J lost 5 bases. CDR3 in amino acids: CASSSNSGTGDETQYF. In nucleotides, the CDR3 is TGTGCCAGCAGCTCAAACTCCGGGACAGGGGACGAGACCCAGTACTTC.

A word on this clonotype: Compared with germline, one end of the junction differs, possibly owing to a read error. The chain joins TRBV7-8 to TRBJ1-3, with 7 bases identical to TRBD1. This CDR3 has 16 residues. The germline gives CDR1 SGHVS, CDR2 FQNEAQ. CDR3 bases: TGTGCTAGCAGCTTATTACAGGGGCAAACTGGAAACACCATATATTTT. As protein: CASSLLQGQTGNTIYF.

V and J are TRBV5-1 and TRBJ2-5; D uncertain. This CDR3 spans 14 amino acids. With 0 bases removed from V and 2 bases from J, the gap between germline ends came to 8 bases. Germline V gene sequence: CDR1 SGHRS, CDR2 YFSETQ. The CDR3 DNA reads TGCGCCAGCAGCTTGGAGGTTACACAAGAGACCCAGTACTTC. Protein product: CASSLEVTQETQYF.

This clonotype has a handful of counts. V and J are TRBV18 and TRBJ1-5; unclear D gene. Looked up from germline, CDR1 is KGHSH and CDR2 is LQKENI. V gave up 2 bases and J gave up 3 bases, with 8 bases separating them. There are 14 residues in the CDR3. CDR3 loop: CASSPAGFNQPQHF. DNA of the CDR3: TGTGCCAGCTCACCAGCAGGCTTCAATCAGCCCCAGCATTTT.

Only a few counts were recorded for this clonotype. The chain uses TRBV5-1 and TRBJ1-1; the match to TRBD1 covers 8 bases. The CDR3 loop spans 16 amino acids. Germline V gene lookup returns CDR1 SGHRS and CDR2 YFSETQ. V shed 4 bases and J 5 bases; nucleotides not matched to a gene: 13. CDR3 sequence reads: CASSRNVGQGATEAFF. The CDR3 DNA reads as TGCGCCAGCAGCCGTAACGTCGGACAGGGTGCTACTGAAGCTTTCTTT.

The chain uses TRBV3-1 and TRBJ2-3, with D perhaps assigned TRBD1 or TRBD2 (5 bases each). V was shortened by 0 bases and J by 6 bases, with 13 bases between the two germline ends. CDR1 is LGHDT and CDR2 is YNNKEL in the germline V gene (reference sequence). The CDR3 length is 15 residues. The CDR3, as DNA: TGTGCCAGCAGCCAAGATTGGGGTTGGGGGGATACGCAGTATTTT. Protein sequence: CASSQDWGWGDTQYF.

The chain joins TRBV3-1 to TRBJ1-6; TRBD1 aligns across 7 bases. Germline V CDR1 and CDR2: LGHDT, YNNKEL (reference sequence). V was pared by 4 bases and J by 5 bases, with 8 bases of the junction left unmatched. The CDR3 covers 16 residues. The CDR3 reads CASSPRTGFNNSPLHF. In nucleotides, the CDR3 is TGTGCCAGCAGCCCCCGGACAGGTTTTAATAATTCACCCCTCCACTTT.

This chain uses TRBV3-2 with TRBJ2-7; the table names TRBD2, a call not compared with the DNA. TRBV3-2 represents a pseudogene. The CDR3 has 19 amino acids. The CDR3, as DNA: TGTGCCAGCAGCCTAGATTGCATGGGAGTGACTAGCGGGTCCTACGAGCAGTACTTC. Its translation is CASSLDCMGVTSGSYEQYF.

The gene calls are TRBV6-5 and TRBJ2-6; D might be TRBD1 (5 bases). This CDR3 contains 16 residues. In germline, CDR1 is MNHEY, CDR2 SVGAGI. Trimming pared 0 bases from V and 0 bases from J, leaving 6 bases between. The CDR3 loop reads CASSYSGDSGANVLTF. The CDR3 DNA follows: TGTGCCAGCAGTTACTCAGGGGACTCTGGGGCCAACGTCCTGACTTTC.

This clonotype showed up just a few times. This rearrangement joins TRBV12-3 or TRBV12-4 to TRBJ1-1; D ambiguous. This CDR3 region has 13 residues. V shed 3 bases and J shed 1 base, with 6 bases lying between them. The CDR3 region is CASSFPGNTEAFF. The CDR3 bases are TGTGCCAGCAGTTTTCCGGGGAACACTGAAGCTTTCTTT.

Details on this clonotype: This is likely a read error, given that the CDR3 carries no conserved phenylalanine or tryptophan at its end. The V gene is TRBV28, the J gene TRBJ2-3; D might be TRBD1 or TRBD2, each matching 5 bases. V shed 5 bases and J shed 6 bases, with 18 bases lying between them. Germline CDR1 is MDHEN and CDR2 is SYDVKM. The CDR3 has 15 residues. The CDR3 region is CASSPPGTPGDTQYI. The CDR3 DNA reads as TGTGCCAGCAGTCCCCCGGGGACCCCTGGGGATACGCAGTATATT.

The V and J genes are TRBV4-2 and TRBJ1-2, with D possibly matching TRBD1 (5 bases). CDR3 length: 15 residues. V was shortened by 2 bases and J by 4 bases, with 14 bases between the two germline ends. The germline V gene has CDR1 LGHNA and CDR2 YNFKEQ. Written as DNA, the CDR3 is TGTGCCAGCAGCCAATTTTTCGGGGCAAGCTATGGCTACACCTTC. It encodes CASSQFFGASYGYTF.

Written as DNA, the CDR3 is TGTGCCAGCACCCCCCCCGGGACAGGGGGCGAGACCCAGTACTTC. Amino acid sequence: CASTPPGTGGETQYF. V gene TRBV7-6 combines with J gene TRBJ2-5, with 12 positions matching TRBD1. Per the germline V gene, CDR1 is SGHVS and CDR2 is FNYEAQ. The length of the CDR3 is 15 residues. The J segment lost 5 bases and the V segment lost 7 bases, leaving 8 bases of the junction unmatched.

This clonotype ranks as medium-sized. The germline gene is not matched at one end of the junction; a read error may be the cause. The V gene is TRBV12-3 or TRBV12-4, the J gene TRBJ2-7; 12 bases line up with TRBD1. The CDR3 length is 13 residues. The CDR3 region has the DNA TGTGCCAGCAGGACCGGGACAGGGGGCGTACATCGCTTC. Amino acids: CASRTGTGGVHRF.

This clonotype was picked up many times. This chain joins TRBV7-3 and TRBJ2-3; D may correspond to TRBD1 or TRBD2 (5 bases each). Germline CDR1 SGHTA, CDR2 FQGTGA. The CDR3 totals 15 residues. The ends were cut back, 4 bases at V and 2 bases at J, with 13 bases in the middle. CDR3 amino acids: CASSSGTSNTDTQYF. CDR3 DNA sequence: TGTGCCAGCAGCTCCGGGACCTCTAACACAGATACGCAGTATTTT.

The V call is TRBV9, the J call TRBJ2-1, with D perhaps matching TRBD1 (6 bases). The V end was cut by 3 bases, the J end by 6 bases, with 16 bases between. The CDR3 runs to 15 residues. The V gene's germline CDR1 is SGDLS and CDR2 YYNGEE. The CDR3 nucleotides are TGTGCCAGCAGCGCCAATCGGGTGGGGGCCAATGAGCAGTTCTTC. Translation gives CASSANRVGANEQFF. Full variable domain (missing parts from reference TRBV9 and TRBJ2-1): DSGVTQTPKHLITATGQRVTLRCSPRSGDLSVYWYQQSLDQGLQFLIQYYNGEERAKGNILERFSAQQFPDLHSELNLSSLELGDSALYFCASSANRVGANEQFFGPGTRLTVL.

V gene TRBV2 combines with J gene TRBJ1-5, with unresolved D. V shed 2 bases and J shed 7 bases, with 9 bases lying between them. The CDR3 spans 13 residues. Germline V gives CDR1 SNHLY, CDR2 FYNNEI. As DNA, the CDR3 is TGTGCCAGCAGTGAATGGGCTAGGCAGCCCCAGCATTTT. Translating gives CASSEWARQPQHF.

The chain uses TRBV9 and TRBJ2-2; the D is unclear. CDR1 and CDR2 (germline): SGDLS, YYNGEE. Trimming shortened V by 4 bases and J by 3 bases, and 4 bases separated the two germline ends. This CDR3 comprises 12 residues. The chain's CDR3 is CASSPHTGELFF. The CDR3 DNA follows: TGTGCCAGCAGCCCCCACACCGGGGAGCTGTTTTTT.

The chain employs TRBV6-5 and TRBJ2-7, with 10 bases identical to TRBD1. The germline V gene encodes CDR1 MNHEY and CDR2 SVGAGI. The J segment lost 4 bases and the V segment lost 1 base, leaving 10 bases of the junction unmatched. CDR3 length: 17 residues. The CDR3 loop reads CASSYCLRDRGCYEQYF. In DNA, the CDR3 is TGTGCCAGCAGTTACTGTTTAAGGGACAGGGGTTGTTACGAGCAGTACTTC.

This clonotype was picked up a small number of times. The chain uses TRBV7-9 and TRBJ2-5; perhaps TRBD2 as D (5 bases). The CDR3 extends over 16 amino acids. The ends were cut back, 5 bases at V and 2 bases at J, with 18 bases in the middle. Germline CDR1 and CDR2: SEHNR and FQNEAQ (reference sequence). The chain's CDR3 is CASSVSGGVPQETQYF. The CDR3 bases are TGTGCCAGCAGCGTCTCCGGAGGCGTCCCGCAAGAGACCCAGTACTTC.

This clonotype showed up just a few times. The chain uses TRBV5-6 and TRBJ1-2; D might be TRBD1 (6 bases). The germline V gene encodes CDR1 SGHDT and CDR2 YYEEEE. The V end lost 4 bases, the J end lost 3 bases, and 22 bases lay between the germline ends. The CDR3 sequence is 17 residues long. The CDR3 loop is CASSLYRAPDSHYGYTF. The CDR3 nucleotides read TGTGCCAGCAGCCTCTACAGGGCCCCCGATTCTCACTATGGCTACACCTTC.

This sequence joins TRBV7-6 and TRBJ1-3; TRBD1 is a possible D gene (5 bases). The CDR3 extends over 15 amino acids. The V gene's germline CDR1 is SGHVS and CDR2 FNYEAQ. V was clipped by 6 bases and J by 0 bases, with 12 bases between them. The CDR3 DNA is TGTGCCAGCAGTATGGGACGGAACTCTGGAAACACCATATATTTT. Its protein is CASSMGRNSGNTIYF.